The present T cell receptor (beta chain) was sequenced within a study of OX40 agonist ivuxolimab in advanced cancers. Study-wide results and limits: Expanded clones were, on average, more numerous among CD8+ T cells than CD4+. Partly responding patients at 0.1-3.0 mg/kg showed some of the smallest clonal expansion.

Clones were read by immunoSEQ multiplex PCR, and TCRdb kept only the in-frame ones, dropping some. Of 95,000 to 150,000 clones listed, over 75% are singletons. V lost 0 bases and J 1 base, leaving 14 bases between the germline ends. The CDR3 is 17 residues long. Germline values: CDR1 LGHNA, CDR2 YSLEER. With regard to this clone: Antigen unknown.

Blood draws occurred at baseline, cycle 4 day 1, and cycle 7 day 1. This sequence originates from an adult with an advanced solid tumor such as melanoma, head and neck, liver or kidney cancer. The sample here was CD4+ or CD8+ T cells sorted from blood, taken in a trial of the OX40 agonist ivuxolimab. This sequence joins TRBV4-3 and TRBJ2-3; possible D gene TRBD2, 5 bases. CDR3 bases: TGCGCCAGCAGCCAAGATCGATTGATTAGCGGCACAGATACGCAGTATTTT. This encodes CASSQDRLISGTDTQYF.